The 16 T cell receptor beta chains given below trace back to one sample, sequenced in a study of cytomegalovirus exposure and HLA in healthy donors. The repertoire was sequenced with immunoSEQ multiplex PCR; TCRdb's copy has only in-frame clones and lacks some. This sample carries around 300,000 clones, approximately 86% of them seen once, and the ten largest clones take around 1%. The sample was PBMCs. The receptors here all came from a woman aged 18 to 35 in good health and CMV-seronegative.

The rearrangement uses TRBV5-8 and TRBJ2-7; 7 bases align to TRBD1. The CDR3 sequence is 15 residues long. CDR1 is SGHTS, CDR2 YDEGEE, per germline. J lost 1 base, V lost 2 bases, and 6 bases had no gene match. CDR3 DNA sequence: TGTGCCAGCAGCTTATCCGGGACAGCTTCCTACGAGCAGTACTTC. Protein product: CASSLSGTASYEQYF.

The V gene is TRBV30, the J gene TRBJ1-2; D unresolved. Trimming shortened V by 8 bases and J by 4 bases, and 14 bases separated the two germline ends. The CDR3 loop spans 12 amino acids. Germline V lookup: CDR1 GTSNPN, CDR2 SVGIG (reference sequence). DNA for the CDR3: TGTGCCCGTATTGGGGAGGGCTATGGCTACACCTTC. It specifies CARIGEGYGYTF.

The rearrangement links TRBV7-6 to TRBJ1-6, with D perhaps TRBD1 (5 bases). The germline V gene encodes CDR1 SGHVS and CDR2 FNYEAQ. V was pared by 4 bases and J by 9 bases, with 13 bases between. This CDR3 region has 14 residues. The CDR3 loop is CASSSMGLASPLHF. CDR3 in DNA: TGTGCCAGCAGCTCGATGGGGCTCGCTTCACCCCTCCACTTT.

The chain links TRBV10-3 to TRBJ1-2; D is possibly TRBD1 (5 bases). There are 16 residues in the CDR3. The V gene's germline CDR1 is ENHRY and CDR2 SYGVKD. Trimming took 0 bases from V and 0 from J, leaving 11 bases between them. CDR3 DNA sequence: TGTGCCATCAGTGAGTCGCAAGCAGGGTCTAACTATGGCTACACCTTC. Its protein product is CAISESQAGSNYGYTF.

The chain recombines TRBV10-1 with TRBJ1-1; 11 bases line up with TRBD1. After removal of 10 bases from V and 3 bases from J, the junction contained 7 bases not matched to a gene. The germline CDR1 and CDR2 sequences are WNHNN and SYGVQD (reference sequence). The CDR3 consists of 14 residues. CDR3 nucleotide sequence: TGCGCCACCAGAAAGGGACAGGGGGACACTGAAGCTTTCTTT. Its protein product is CATRKGQGDTEAFF.

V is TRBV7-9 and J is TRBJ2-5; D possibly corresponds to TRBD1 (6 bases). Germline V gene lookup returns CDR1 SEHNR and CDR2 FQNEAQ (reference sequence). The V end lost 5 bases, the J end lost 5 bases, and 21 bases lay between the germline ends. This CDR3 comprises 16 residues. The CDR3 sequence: CASSGQMIRSSETQYF. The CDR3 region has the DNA TGTGCCAGCAGCGGACAGATGATTAGGAGCTCGGAGACCCAGTACTTC.

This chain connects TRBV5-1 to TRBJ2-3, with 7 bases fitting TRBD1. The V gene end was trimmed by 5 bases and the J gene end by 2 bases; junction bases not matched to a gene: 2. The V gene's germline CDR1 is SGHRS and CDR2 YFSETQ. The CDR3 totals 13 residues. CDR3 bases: TGCGCCAGCAGGGGACAGACCACAGATACGCAGTATTTT. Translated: CASRGQTTDTQYF.

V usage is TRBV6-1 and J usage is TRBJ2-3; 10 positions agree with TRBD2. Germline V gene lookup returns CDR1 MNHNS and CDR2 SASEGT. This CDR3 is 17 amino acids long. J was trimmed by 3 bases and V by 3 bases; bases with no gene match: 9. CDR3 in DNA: TGTGCCAGCAGTGAGGGGTGGCTAGCGGGAGCAACAGATACGCAGTATTTT. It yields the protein CASSEGWLAGATDTQYF.

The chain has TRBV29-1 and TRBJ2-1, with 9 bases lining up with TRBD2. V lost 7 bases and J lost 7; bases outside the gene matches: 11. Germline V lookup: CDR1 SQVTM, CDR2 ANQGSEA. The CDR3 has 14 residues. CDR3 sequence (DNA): TGCAGCGCCTTGGGGCTAGCGGGGTCGAATGAGCAGTTCTTC. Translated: CSALGLAGSNEQFF.

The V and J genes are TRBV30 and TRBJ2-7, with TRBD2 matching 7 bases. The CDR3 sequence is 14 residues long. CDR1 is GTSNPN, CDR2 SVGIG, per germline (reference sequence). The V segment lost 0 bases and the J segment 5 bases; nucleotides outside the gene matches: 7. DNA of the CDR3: TGTGCCTGGAGTGTTTGGCGGGGGATCAACGAGCAGTACTTC. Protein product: CAWSVWRGINEQYF.

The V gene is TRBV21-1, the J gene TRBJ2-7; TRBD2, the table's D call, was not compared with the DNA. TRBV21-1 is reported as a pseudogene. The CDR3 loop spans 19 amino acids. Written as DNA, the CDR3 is TGTGCCAGCAGCCACGTCGGGACTAGCGGTAAAGAAACTTCCTACGAGCAGTACTTC. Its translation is CASSHVGTSGKETSYEQYF.

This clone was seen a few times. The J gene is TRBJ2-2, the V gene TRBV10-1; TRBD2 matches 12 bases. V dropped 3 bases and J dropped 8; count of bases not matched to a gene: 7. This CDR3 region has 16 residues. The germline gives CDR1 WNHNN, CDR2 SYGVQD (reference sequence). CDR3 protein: CASSDRLAGGLGELFF. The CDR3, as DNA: TGCGCCAGCAGTGATCGGCTAGCGGGGGGGCTAGGGGAGCTGTTTTTT.

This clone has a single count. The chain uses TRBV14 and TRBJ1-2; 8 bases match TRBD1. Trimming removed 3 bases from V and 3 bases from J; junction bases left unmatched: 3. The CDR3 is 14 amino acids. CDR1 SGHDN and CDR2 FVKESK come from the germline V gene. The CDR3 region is CASSHGQGHYGYTF. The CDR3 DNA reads TGTGCCAGCAGCCACGGACAGGGACACTATGGCTACACCTTC.

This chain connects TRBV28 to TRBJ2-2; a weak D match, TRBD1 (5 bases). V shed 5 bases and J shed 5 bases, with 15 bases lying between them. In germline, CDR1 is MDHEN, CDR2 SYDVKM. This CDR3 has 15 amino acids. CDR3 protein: CASSPQEGWTGELFF. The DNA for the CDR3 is TGTGCCAGCAGTCCACAGGAAGGGTGGACCGGGGAGCTGTTTTTT.

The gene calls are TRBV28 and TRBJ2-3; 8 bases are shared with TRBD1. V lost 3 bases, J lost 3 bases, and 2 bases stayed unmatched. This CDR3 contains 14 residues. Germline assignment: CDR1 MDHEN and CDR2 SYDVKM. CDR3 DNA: TGTGCCAGCAGTTTCGGGGACAGGACAGATACGCAGTATTTT. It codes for CASSFGDRTDTQYF.

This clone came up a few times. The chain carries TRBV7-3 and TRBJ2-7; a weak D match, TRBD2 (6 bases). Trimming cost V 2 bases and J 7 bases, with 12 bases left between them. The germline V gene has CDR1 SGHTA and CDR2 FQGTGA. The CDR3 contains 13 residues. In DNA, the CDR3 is TGTGCCAGCAGCTTAGCTCTAGCGAGTGAGCAGTACTTC. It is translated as CASSLALASEQYF.